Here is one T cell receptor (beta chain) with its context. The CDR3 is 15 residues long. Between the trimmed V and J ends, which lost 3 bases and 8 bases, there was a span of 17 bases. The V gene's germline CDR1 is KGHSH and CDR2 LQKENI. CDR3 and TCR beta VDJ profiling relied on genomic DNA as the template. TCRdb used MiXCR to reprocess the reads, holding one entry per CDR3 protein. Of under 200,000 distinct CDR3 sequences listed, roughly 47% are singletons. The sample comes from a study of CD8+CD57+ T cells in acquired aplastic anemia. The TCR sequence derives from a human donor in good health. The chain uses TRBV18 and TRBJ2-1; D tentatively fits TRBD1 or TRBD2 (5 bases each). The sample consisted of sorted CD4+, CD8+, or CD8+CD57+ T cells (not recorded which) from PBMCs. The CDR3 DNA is TGTGCCAGCTCACCTCCGGGACCCCATAACTATGAGCAGTTCTTC. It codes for CASSPPGPHNYEQFF. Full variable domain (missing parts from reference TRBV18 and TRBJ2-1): NAGVMQNPRHLVRRRGQEARLRCSPMKGHSHVYWYRQLPEEGLKFMVYLQKENIIDESGMPKERFSAEFPKEGPSILRIQQVVRGDSAAYFCASSPPGPHNYEQFFGPGTRLTVL.